A single sample is the source of the 3 T cell receptor beta chains below, sequenced in a study of blood T cell repertoires in COVID-19. Using immunoSEQ multiplex PCR, the repertoire was profiled, and TCRdb retains in-frame clones only, with some absent. The sample has about 260,000 clones; roughly 88% are singletons. The sequenced material came from peripheral blood. The receptors were gathered from a human donor in a cohort sampled during active COVID-19.

V gene TRBV5-6 combines with J gene TRBJ2-7; D may be TRBD2 (6 bases). This CDR3 contains 16 residues. V lost 0 bases, J lost 3 bases, and 16 bases lay in between. Per germline, CDR1 SGHDT and CDR2 YYEEEE. CDR3 region: CASSLGPGGIYYEQYF. The CDR3 DNA is TGTGCCAGCAGCTTGGGTCCTGGCGGGATATACTACGAGCAGTACTTC.

The gene calls are TRBV7-7 and TRBJ2-2; D remains unclear. CDR3 length: 16 residues. V lost 4 bases to trimming and J lost 4 bases, with 16 bases between them. Germline V gene data show CDR1 as SSHAT and CDR2 as FNYEAQ (reference sequence). The CDR3 loop is CASSSSPVVGTGELFF. The DNA for the CDR3 is TGTGCCAGCAGCTCTAGTCCCGTCGTAGGCACCGGGGAGCTGTTTTTT.

The chain recombines TRBV9 with TRBJ1-1, with a tentative D call TRBD1 (6 bases). CDR3 length equals 13 residues. CDR1 SGDLS and CDR2 YYNGEE come from the germline V gene. V lost 0 bases, J lost 11 bases, and 14 bases lay in between. The CDR3 is CASSVAMAGEAFF. The CDR3 coding sequence is TGTGCCAGCAGCGTAGCTATGGCAGGGGAGGCTTTCTTT.